These 32 T cell receptor beta chains were sequenced from one sample in a study of Graves' ophthalmopathy and Graves' hyperthyroidism. Transcripts of RNA were the source for amplifying TCR beta CDR3 regions. Second-round multiplex PCR came after a first-round RT-PCR that employed HTBI primers. TCRdb fed the multiplex PCR reads into MiXCR, producing one record per CDR3 protein. The repertoire has 200,000 to 250,000 distinct CDR3 sequences, 20% to 25% of them found once; the top ten carry roughly 44%. The specimen was peripheral blood. These receptors all come from a woman aged 50 to 60 with Graves' ophthalmopathy.

This clonotype has a count of ten or more. The CDR3, as DNA: TGTGCCACCTCTAAGGTCGGAGAGACCCAGTACTTC. Protein product: CATSKVGETQYF. The gene calls are TRBV24-1 and TRBJ2-5; D is undetermined. Germline V lookup: CDR1 KGHDR, CDR2 SFDVKD. CDR3 length equals 12 residues. Trimming took off 9 bases at V and 4 bases at J, with 11 bases between the two ends.

This clonotype showed up many times. The chain carries TRBV18 and TRBJ1-1, with D unclear. V lost 3 bases and J 3 bases, leaving 5 bases between the germline ends. Germline CDR1 and CDR2: KGHSH and LQKENI. The CDR3 runs to 12 residues. The CDR3 sequence is CASSPAHTEAFF. CDR3 DNA: TGTGCCAGCTCACCCGCTCACACTGAAGCTTTCTTT.

V gene TRBV6-1 combines with J gene TRBJ1-2, with D tentatively TRBD1 (6 bases). Germline values: CDR1 MNHNS, CDR2 SASEGT. The CDR3 has 13 amino acids. V lost 2 bases, J lost 5 bases, and 9 bases lay in between. The CDR3 loop reads CASSERGAYGYTF. The CDR3 coding sequence is TGTGCCAGCAGTGAACGGGGGGCATATGGCTACACCTTC.

This clonotype has ten or more counts. The rearrangement links TRBV6-2 or TRBV6-3 to TRBJ2-7; possibly TRBD1 or TRBD2 for D (5 bases each). The CDR3 is 20 amino acids. Germline CDR1 is MNHEY and CDR2 is SVGEGT. V was shortened by 5 bases and J by 3 bases, with 32 bases between the two germline ends. CDR3 in DNA: TGTGCCAGCAGTACGACAGCGGTGGGGTTTGGGCAGGCGACCTTCTACGAGCAGTACTTC. It translates to CASSTTAVGFGQATFYEQYF.

This clonotype has ten or more counts. The gene calls are TRBV6-1 and TRBJ2-3; 12 bases align to TRBD2. In germline, CDR1 is MNHNS, CDR2 SASEGT. The CDR3 runs 16 residues. V shed 4 bases and J 4 bases; nucleotides not matched to a gene: 6. The CDR3 protein is CASSGVTSGSPDTQYF. CDR3 nucleotides: TGTGCCAGCAGTGGGGTGACTAGCGGGAGCCCAGATACGCAGTATTTT.

Of note for this clonotype: Possible read error: a much larger clone is one base away. J is TRBJ2-7 and V is TRBV18, with 13 bases lining up with TRBD2. CDR1 KGHSH and CDR2 LQKENI come from the germline V gene. The CDR3 totals 15 residues. V lost 8 bases, J lost 4 bases, and 8 bases stayed unmatched. DNA of the CDR3: TGTGCCAGCAAACTAGCGGGAGGGGCGGAGTACGAGCAGTACTTC. This gives the protein CASKLAGGAEYEQYF. Filled out from reference TRBV18 and TRBJ2-7, the complete variable domain reads NAGVMQNPRHLVRRRGQEARLRCSPMKGHSHVYWYRQLPEEGLKFMVYLQKENIIDESGMPKERFSAEFPKEGPSILRIQQVVRGDSAAYFCASKLAGGAEYEQYFGPGTRLTVT.

This chain joins TRBV28 and TRBJ1-1; no reliable D call. Trimming pared 2 bases from V and 7 bases from J, leaving 11 bases between. The CDR3 sequence is 13 residues long. The germline gives CDR1 MDHEN, CDR2 SYDVKM. CDR3 coding DNA: TGTGCCAGCAGTTTAGGGTATGTGGGTGAAGCTTTCTTT. It encodes CASSLGYVGEAFF.

This clonotype was counted many times. This chain joins TRBV2 and TRBJ2-7; 8 positions match TRBD2. Germline CDR1 SNHLY, CDR2 FYNNEI. The CDR3 contains 14 residues. Losses at the gene ends were 10 bases for V and 0 bases for J; bases not matched to a gene: 8. In nucleotides, the CDR3 is TGTGCCAACCGTAGAGCGGGAGTCTCCTACGAGCAGTACTTC. This sequence encodes CANRRAGVSYEQYF.

Ten or more counts support this clonotype. DNA for the CDR3: TGTGCCTGGAGTGTACAGAATACAAAACAGCCCCAGCATTTT. This codes for CAWSVQNTKQPQHF. This chain uses TRBV30 with TRBJ1-5, with D uncertain. From germline, CDR1 is GTSNPN and CDR2 SVGIG (reference sequence). V was pared by 0 bases and J by 7 bases, with 13 bases between. The CDR3 consists of 14 residues.

This clonotype appeared once. This rearrangement joins TRBV6-1 to TRBJ2-5; 11 bases map to TRBD1. CDR3 size: 16 residues. V lost 0 bases and J lost 5; bases outside the gene matches: 5. The germline V gene encodes CDR1 MNHNS and CDR2 SASEGT. CDR3 loop: CASSEAGQGAGETQYF. The CDR3 coding sequence is TGTGCCAGCAGTGAAGCAGGACAGGGGGCCGGGGAGACCCAGTACTTC.

There are a few counts of this clonotype. The rearrangement uses TRBV7-8 and TRBJ2-5; 7 bases map to TRBD2. Germline assignment: CDR1 SGHVS and CDR2 FQNEAQ. V lost 5 bases, J lost 5 bases, and 11 bases stayed unmatched. The CDR3 runs to 15 residues. The CDR3 is CASSPRVAGVETQYF. The CDR3 nucleotides are TGTGCCAGCAGCCCCCGGGTGGCGGGAGTGGAGACCCAGTACTTC.

The count of this clonotype is one. V is TRBV6-2 or TRBV6-3 and J is TRBJ1-2; D is perhaps TRBD1 (5 bases). Germline V gene sequence: CDR1 MNHEY, CDR2 SVGEGT. With 2 bases removed from V and 8 bases from J, the gap between germline ends came to 12 bases. CDR3 size: 13 residues. The CDR3 here is CASSYGTARGYTF. The CDR3 nucleotides are TGTGCCAGCAGTTACGGGACGGCCAGGGGCTACACCTTC.

This clonotype was counted a few times. This chain connects TRBV12-3 or TRBV12-4 to TRBJ1-1; 9 bases are shared with TRBD1. J was trimmed by 3 bases and V by 5 bases; bases with no gene match: 4. The CDR3 is 14 amino acids. For the CDR3, the DNA is TGTGCCAGCAGTAGGGACAGGGCGGACACTGAAGCTTTCTTT. Residues: CASSRDRADTEAFF.

This clonotype turned up a few times. The rearrangement joins TRBV19 to TRBJ2-5; TRBD2 matches at 7 bases. V trimming: 8 bases; J trimming: 5 bases; junction bases outside the gene matches: 11. The CDR3 has 14 amino acids. CDR1 LNHDA and CDR2 SQIVND come from the germline V gene (reference sequence). The CDR3 sequence is CASSMPGTKETQYF. CDR3 nucleotide sequence: TGTGCCAGTTCGATGCCGGGGACTAAGGAGACCCAGTACTTC.

The chain links TRBV6-2 or TRBV6-3 to TRBJ2-7; D unresolved. The CDR3 is 13 amino acids. V lost 4 bases and J 0 bases, leaving 7 bases between the germline ends. The V gene's germline CDR1 is MNHEY and CDR2 SVGEGT. The chain's CDR3 is CASSCAYSYEQYF. CDR3 coding DNA: TGTGCCAGCAGTTGCGCCTACTCCTACGAGCAGTACTTC.

Many counts were recorded for this clonotype. J is TRBJ2-2 and V is TRBV6-1, with no clear D. The germline gives CDR1 MNHNS, CDR2 SASEGT. V gave up 10 bases and J gave up 3 bases, with 9 bases separating them. The CDR3 length is 12 residues. The CDR3 loop reads CAISPHTGELFF. In DNA form, the CDR3 reads TGTGCCATTTCCCCCCACACCGGGGAGCTGTTTTTT.

This clonotype was observed at least ten times. The rearrangement joins TRBV6-5 to TRBJ2-7, with D maybe TRBD1 (6 bases). V lost 5 bases, J lost 3 bases, and 14 bases lay in between. The CDR3 has 14 residues. Germline loops: CDR1 MNHEY, CDR2 SVGAGI. The CDR3 coding sequence is TGTGCCAGCAGTCTCACAGGGCCCTACTACGAGCAGTACTTC. It translates to CASSLTGPYYEQYF.

This clonotype has at least ten counts. The rearrangement joins TRBV6-1 to TRBJ2-4, with a weak D call TRBD2 (5 bases). The CDR3 spans 15 residues. V shed 4 bases and J shed 0 bases, with 10 bases lying between them. Germline loops: CDR1 MNHNS, CDR2 SASEGT. The CDR3 reads CASSVATLAKNIQYF. CDR3 nucleotide sequence: TGTGCCAGCAGTGTAGCGACGTTAGCCAAAAACATTCAGTACTTC.

Ten or more counts support this clonotype. The V gene is TRBV28, the J gene TRBJ1-5, with unresolved D. Germline V gene data show CDR1 as MDHEN and CDR2 as SYDVKM. V lost 7 bases and J lost 0, with 16 bases in between. This CDR3 spans 16 amino acids. CDR3 sequence (DNA): TGTGCCAGCACCCCTTACGCAGCTTATAGCAATCAGCCCCAGCATTTT. Protein sequence: CASTPYAAYSNQPQHF.

This clonotype was observed many times. The chain joins TRBV28 to TRBJ2-5; TRBD2 aligns across 8 bases. The CDR3 spans 14 residues. Germline-derived CDR1 and CDR2 are MDHEN and SYDVKM. The V and J ends lost 6 bases and 1 base, in that order; junction bases with no gene match: 4. The CDR3, as DNA: TGTGCCAGCAGCCCGGCGGGGGGCCAAGAGACCCAGTACTTC. This gives the protein CASSPAGGQETQYF.

There are many counts of this clonotype. V and J are TRBV7-6 and TRBJ1-2, with TRBD1 matching 7 bases. The germline gives CDR1 SGHVS, CDR2 FNYEAQ. The junction had 8 bases not matched to a gene; V was cut back by 2 bases and J by 8 bases. The CDR3 has 14 residues. The DNA of the CDR3 is TGTGCCAGCAGCTTAAACTCGGGACAGAGCGGCTACACCTTC. The encoded protein is CASSLNSGQSGYTF. Looking up the rest from reference TRBV7-6 and TRBJ1-2 gives the full variable domain: GAGVSQSPRYKVTKRGQDVALRCDPISGHVSLYWYRQALGQGPEFLTYFNYEAQQDKSGLPNDRFSAERPEGSISTLTIQRTEQRDSAMYRCASSLNSGQSGYTFGSGTRLTVV.

The chain couples TRBV12-3 or TRBV12-4 to TRBJ1-2; TRBD1 is a possible D gene (5 bases). This CDR3 comprises 15 residues. The V end lost 6 bases, the J end lost 8 bases, and 22 bases lay between the germline ends. CDR3 protein: CASRQTGDGGVGYTF. In nucleotides, the CDR3 is TGTGCCAGCAGGCAAACGGGGGACGGAGGGGTAGGCTACACCTTC.

This clonotype was seen ten or more times. The chain links TRBV5-1 to TRBJ1-2; 9 bases line up with TRBD1. The CDR3 is made up of 12 amino acids. The germline gives CDR1 SGHRS, CDR2 YFSETQ. Losses at the gene ends were 7 bases for V and 2 bases for J; bases not matched to a gene: 0. The CDR3 DNA is TGCGCCAGCGGGACAGGGAACTATGGCTACACCTTC. Translating it yields CASGTGNYGYTF.

The V gene is TRBV12-3 or TRBV12-4, the J gene TRBJ2-7, with D maybe TRBD1 (6 bases). The CDR3 covers 13 residues. V lost 8 bases, J lost 7 bases, and 18 bases lay in between. The CDR3 DNA is TGTGCCAGCGCCCCCGGGACACCCTTTGAGCAGTACTTC. Encoded protein: CASAPGTPFEQYF.

This clonotype came up many times. This chain uses TRBV16 with TRBJ1-5; unclear D gene. V was trimmed by 0 bases and J by 2 bases, leaving 17 bases between them. CDR3 size: 18 residues. The germline V gene encodes CDR1 KGHSY and CDR2 FQNENV. This CDR3 reads CASSQSLSGLGGNQPQHF. The CDR3 DNA sequence: TGTGCCAGCAGCCAATCTCTATCAGGTCTAGGAGGCAATCAGCCCCAGCATTTT. Supplemented by reference TRBV16 and TRBJ1-5, the full variable domain reads GEEVAQTPKHLVRGEGQKAKLYCAPIKGHSYVFWYQQVLKNEFKFLISFQNENVFDETGMPKERFSAKCLPNSPCSLEIQATKLEDSAVYFCASSQSLSGLGGNQPQHFGDGTRLSIL.

V gene TRBV18 combines with J gene TRBJ2-7; a weak D match, TRBD2 (6 bases). The germline V gene has CDR1 KGHSH and CDR2 LQKENI. V lost 5 bases and J lost 0, with 14 bases in between. The CDR3 is 15 residues long. CDR3 DNA: TGTGCCAGCTCATCAGCAGCGGGTAGCTCCTACGAGCAGTACTTC. Amino acids: CASSSAAGSSYEQYF.

The V call is TRBV29-1, the J call TRBJ1-1; TRBD1 aligns across 9 bases. Germline V gives CDR1 SQVTM, CDR2 ANQGSEA. The CDR3 loop spans 12 amino acids. The J segment lost 5 bases and the V segment lost 6 bases, leaving 4 bases of the junction unmatched. The CDR3 protein is CSVHDRGTEAFF. The CDR3 nucleotides are TGCAGCGTCCACGACAGGGGGACTGAAGCTTTCTTT.

In this sample, this clonotype turned up many times. The chain recombines TRBV20-1 with TRBJ1-1; maybe TRBD1 (6 bases). The germline V gene has CDR1 DFQATT and CDR2 SNEGSKA (reference sequence). The length of the CDR3 is 16 residues. Trimming removed 0 bases from V and 1 base from J, with 15 bases in between. This chain's CDR3 is CSAREGAGAGNTEAFF. DNA for the CDR3: TGCAGTGCTAGAGAGGGGGCAGGGGCAGGGAACACTGAAGCTTTCTTT.

This clonotype was counted at least ten times. The chain links TRBV11-1 to TRBJ1-2; D not resolved. The germline gives CDR1 SGHAT, CDR2 FQDESV (reference sequence). This CDR3 region has 15 residues. Trimming took 5 bases from V and 8 from J, leaving 21 bases between them. Here the CDR3 reads CASSPVEPYVLGYTF. The CDR3 DNA sequence: TGTGCCAGCAGCCCGGTGGAGCCCTATGTCCTCGGCTACACCTTC.

This clonotype has ten or more counts. This chain joins TRBV6-5 and TRBJ1-2; D gene uncertain. Trimming pared 2 bases from V and 3 bases from J, leaving 10 bases between. Germline V CDR1 and CDR2: MNHEY, SVGAGI. CDR3 length: 14 residues. The CDR3 sequence: CASSYDGRDYGYTF. In DNA form, the CDR3 reads TGTGCCAGCAGTTACGATGGGAGGGACTATGGCTACACCTTC.

This clonotype was found many times. CDR3 DNA: TGTGCCAGCAACAAATGGGGCCAGGGACAAAACTACGAGCAGTACTTC. It translates to CASNKWGQGQNYEQYF. The chain carries TRBV6-2 or TRBV6-3 and TRBJ2-7; the D gene is possibly TRBD1 (6 bases). The V gene lost 7 bases and the J gene lost 3 bases, with 22 bases spanning the gap. The CDR3 covers 16 residues. Germline lookup yields CDR1 MNHEY and CDR2 SVGEGT.

This clonotype was seen repeatedly, ten times or more. The chain links TRBV2 to TRBJ2-5, with D tentatively TRBD1 or TRBD2 (5 bases each). The germline V gene encodes CDR1 SNHLY and CDR2 FYNNEI. The ends were cut back, 6 bases at V and 4 bases at J, with 12 bases in the middle. This CDR3 has 13 residues. CDR3 coding DNA: TGTGCCAGCAGCTTAGAGGGGTTAGAGACCCAGTACTTC. It encodes CASSLEGLETQYF.